One and the same sample provided the 7 T cell receptor beta chains below, sequenced in a study of cytomegalovirus exposure and HLA in healthy donors. Primers: 60 Vbeta forward and 13 Jbeta reverse. This table comes from immunoSEQ multiplex PCR, and its TCRdb copy is limited to in-frame clones, with some not included. The sample holds about 98,000 clones; under 85% are singletons and the top ten take approximately 3.7%. The sample consisted of PBMCs. These receptors were obtained from a female donor in good health and CMV-seropositive.

This chain links TRBV19 with TRBJ2-3, with D tentatively TRBD2 (7 bases). CDR1 and CDR2 from the germline V gene are LNHDA and SQIVND (reference sequence). The CDR3 runs to 15 residues. Deletions cut 3 bases from V and 3 bases from J, with 13 bases between. The DNA of the CDR3 is TGTGCCAGTAGTATTGGAGGGGGGGCTACAGATACGCAGTATTTT. Its translation: CASSIGGGATDTQYF. Using reference TRBV19 and TRBJ2-3 for the parts outside the CDR3, the full variable domain is DGGITQSPKYLFRKEGQNVTLSCEQNLNHDAMYWYRQDPGQGLRLIYYSQIVNDFQKGDIAEGYSVSREKKESFPLTVTSAQKNPTAFYLCASSIGGGATDTQYFGPGTRLTVL.

As for this clone: At one end the junction does not follow the germline gene, possibly because of a read error. The genes are TRBV4-1 and TRBJ1-2, with D uncertain. Germline V gene data show CDR1 as MGHRA and CDR2 as YSYEKL. The CDR3 is 14 amino acids. CDR3 in amino acids: CASSQDLANYGYPF. The CDR3 region has the DNA TGCGCCAGCAGCCAAGATTTAGCTAACTATGGCTACCCCTTC.

The rearrangement links TRBV19 to TRBJ2-7; unclear D gene. In germline, CDR1 is LNHDA, CDR2 SQIVND (reference sequence). V was trimmed by 5 bases and J by 0 bases, leaving 8 bases between them. This CDR3 is built from 13 residues. CDR3 sequence (DNA): TGTGCCAGTAGTCGAGCGATCTCCTACGAGCAGTACTTC. Its protein product is CASSRAISYEQYF.

This chain joins TRBV6-6 and TRBJ1-4, with D possibly matching TRBD1 (6 bases). Trimming shortened V by 6 bases and J by 3 bases, and 11 bases separated the two germline ends. CDR1 and CDR2 from the germline V gene are MNHNY and SVGAGI (reference sequence). This CDR3 contains 14 residues. In DNA, the CDR3 is TGTGCCAGCAGGGACAGCCAACCTAATGAAAAACTGTTTTTT. Protein product: CASRDSQPNEKLFF.

V and J are TRBV5-4 and TRBJ1-5; no firm D call. V was clipped by 2 bases and J by 6 bases, with 6 bases between them. The CDR3 length is 12 residues. Germline values: CDR1 SGHNT, CDR2 YYREEE (reference sequence). The DNA of the CDR3 is TGTGCCAGCAGCTTCGAGGGTCAGCCCCAGCATTTT. Translating gives CASSFEGQPQHF.

The chain carries TRBV7-2 and TRBJ2-3, with D unclear. CDR3 size: 14 residues. Trimming pared 5 bases from V and 4 bases from J, leaving 13 bases between. Germline V gives CDR1 SGHTA, CDR2 FQGNSA. CDR3 protein: CASSPVQIPDTQYF. The CDR3 coding sequence is TGTGCCAGCAGCCCAGTCCAGATCCCAGATACGCAGTATTTT.

The chain combines TRBV13 with TRBJ1-5, with 11 bases that match TRBD1. Trimming took 5 bases from V and 0 from J; bases not matched to a gene: 9. This CDR3 is built from 18 residues. Germline V gene lookup returns CDR1 PRHDT and CDR2 FYEKMQ (reference sequence). The CDR3 sequence: CASSAAGTGGYSNQPQHF. The CDR3 DNA follows: TGTGCCAGCAGCGCGGCCGGGACAGGGGGGTATAGCAATCAGCCCCAGCATTTT.